This entry is about one T cell receptor (beta chain). TCRdb recomputed calls from the 5' RACE reads with MiXCR, one row per CDR3 protein. The data hold tens of thousands of distinct CDR3 sequences, with about 15% observed a single time. The sample comes from a study of early T cells in non-severe SARS-CoV-2 infection. The CDR3 is 14 amino acids. The V end lost 5 bases, the J end lost 2 bases, and 14 bases lay between the germline ends. The germline CDR1 and CDR2 sequences are SQVTM and ANQGSEA. The sequence came from an adult who was a healthcare worker with PCR-confirmed SARS-CoV-2 infection or an uninfected control (not recorded which). This chain links TRBV29-1 with TRBJ2-3; tentative D call: TRBD2 (5 bases). Sequencing used whole blood, obtained at baseline. The CDR3 nucleotides read TGCAGCGTTCCGGAGAGGGCAGTCACAGATACGCAGTATTTT. This codes for CSVPERAVTDTQYF.